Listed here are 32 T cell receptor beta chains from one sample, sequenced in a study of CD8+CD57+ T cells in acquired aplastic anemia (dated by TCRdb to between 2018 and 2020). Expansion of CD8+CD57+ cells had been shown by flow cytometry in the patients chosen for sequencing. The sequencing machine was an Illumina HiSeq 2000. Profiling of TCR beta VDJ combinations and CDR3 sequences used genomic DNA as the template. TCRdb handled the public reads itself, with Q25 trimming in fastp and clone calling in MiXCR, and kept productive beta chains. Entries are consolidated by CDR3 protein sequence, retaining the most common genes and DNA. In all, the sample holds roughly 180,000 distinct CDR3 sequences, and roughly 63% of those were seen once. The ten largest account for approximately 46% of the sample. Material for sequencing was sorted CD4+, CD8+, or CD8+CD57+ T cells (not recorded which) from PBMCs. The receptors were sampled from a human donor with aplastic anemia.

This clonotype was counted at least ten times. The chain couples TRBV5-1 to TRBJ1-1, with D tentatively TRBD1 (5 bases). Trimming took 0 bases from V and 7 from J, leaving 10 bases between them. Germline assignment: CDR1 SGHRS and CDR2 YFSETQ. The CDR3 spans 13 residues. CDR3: CASSLAGQDEAFF. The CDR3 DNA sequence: TGCGCCAGCAGCTTGGCGGGGCAGGATGAAGCTTTCTTT.

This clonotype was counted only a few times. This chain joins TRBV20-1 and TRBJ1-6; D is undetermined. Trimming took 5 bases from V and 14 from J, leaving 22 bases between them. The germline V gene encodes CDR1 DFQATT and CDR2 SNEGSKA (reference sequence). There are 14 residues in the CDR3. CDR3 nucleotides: TGCAGTGCTGTGACCGGCACAGCAATTCGGGCCCTCCACTTT. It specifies CSAVTGTAIRALHF.

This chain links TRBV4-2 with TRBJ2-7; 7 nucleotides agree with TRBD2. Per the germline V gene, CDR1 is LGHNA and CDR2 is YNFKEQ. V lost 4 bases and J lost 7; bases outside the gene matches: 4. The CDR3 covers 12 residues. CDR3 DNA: TGTGCCAGCAGCCCCCAGGGAGGGGAGCAGTACTTC. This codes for CASSPQGGEQYF.

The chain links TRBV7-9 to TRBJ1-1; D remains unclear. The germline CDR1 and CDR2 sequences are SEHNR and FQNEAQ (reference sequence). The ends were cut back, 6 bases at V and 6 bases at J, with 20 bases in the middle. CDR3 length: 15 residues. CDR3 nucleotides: TGTGCCAGCAGACCCCGGACCCATGAAGACGCTGAAGCTTTCTTT. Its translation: CASRPRTHEDAEAFF.

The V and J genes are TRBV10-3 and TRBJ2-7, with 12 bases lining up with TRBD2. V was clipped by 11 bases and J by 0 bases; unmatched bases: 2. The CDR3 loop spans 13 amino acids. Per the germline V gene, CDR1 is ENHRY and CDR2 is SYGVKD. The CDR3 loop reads CASTSGSSYEQYF. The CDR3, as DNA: TGTGCCTCGACTAGCGGGAGCTCCTACGAGCAGTACTTC.

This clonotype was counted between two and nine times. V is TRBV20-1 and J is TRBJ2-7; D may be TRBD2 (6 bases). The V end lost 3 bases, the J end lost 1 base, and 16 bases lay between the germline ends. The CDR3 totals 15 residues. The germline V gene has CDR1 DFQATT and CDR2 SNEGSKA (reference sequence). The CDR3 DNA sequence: TGCAGTGCTAGGTGGATCGGGAGTATTTCCTACGAGCAGTACTTC. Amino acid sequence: CSARWIGSISYEQYF.

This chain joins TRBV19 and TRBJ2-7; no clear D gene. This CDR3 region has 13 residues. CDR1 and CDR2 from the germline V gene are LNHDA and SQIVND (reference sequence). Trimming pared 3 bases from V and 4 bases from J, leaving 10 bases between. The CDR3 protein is CASSIGPPYEQYF. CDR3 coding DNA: TGTGCCAGTAGTATCGGGCCACCTTACGAGCAGTACTTC.

The CDR3 loop is CASSPSAKGGPYEQYF. In DNA, the CDR3 is TGTGCCAGCAGCCCGTCGGCCAAGGGGGGACCCTACGAGCAGTACTTC. V gene TRBV9 combines with J gene TRBJ2-7; the D call may be TRBD1 or TRBD2 (6 bases each). The ends were cut back, 4 bases at V and 2 bases at J, with 19 bases in the middle. The CDR3 totals 16 residues. Looked up from germline, CDR1 is SGDLS and CDR2 is YYNGEE.

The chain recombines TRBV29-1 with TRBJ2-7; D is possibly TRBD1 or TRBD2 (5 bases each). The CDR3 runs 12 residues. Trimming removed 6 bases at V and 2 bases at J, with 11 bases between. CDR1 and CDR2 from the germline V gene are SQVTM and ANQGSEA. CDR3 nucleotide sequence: TGCAGCGTGGGGACGGGGACCTACGAGCAGTACTTC. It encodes CSVGTGTYEQYF.

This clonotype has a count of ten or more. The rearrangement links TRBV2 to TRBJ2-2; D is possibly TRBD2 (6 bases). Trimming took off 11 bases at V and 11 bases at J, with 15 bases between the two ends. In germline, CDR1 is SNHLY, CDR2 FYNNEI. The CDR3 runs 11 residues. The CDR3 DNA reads TGTGCCCCACGGACGGGGGAAGAGCTGTTTTTT. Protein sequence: CAPRTGEELFF.

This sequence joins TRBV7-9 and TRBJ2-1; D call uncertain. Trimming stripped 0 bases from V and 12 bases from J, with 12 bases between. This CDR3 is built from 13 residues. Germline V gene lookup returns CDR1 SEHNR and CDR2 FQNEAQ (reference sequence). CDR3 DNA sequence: TGTGCCAGCAGCTTAGCCGGAGACCTGGGGCAGTTCTTC. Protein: CASSLAGDLGQFF.

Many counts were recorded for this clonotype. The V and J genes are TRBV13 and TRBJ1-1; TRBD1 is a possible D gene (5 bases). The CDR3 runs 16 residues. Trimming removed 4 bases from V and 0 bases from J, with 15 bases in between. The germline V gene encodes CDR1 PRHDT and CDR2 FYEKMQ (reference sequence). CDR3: CASSSFGGGMNTEAFF. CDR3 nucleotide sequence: TGTGCCAGCAGCTCCTTCGGGGGAGGTATGAACACTGAAGCTTTCTTT.

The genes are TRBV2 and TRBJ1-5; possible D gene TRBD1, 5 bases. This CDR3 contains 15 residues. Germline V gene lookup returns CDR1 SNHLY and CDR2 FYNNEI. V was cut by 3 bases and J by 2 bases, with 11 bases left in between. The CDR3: CASSEQTVGNQPQHF. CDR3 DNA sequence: TGTGCCAGCAGTGAGCAGACAGTGGGCAATCAGCCCCAGCATTTT.

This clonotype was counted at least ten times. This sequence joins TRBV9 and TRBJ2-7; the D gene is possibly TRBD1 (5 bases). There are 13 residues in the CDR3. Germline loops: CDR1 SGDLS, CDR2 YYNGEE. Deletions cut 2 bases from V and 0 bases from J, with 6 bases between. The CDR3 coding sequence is TGTGCCAGCAGCGTGGGGCTCTCCTACGAGCAGTACTTC. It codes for CASSVGLSYEQYF.

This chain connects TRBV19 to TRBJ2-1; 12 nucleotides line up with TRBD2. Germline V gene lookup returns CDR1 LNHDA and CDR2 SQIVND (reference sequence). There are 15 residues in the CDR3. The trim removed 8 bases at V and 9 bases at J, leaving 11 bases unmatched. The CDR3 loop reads CASGTLAGGGVEQFF. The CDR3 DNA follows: TGTGCCAGTGGAACACTAGCGGGGGGAGGAGTTGAGCAGTTCTTC.

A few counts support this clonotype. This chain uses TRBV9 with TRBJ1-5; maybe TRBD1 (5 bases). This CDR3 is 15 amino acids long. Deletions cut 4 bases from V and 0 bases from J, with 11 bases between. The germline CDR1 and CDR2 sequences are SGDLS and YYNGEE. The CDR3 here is CASSPQGSSNQPQHF. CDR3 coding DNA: TGTGCCAGCAGCCCCCAGGGTTCTAGCAATCAGCCCCAGCATTTT.

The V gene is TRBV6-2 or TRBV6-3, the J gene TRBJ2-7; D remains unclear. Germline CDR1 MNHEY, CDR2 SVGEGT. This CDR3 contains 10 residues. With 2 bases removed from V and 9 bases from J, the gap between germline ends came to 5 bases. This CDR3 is CASSYKSQYF. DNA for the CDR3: TGTGCCAGCAGTTACAAATCGCAGTACTTC.

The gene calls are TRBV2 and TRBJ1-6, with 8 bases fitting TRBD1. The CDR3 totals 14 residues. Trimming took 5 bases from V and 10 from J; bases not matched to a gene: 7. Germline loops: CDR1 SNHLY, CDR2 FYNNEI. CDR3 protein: CASSRDRIWSPLHF. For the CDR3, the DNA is TGTGCCAGCAGTAGGGACAGGATTTGGTCACCCCTCCACTTT.

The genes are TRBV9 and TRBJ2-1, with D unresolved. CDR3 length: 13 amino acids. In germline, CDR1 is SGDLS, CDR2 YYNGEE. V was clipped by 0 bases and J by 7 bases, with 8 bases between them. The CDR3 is CASSVDLGNEQFF. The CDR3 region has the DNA TGTGCCAGCAGCGTAGATCTCGGGAATGAGCAGTTCTTC.

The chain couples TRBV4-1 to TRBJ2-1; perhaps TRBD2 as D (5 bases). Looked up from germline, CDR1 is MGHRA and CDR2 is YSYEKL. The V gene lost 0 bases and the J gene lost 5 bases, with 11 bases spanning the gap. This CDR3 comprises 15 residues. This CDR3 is CASSQDGSENNEQFF. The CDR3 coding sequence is TGCGCCAGCAGCCAAGATGGTAGCGAAAACAATGAGCAGTTCTTC.

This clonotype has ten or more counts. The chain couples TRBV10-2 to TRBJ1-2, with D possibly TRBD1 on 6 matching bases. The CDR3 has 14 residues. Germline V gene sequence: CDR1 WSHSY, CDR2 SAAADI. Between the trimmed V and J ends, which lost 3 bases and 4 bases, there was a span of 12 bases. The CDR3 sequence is CASSEGGVSYGYTF. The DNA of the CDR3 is TGCGCCAGCAGTGAAGGGGGAGTAAGCTATGGCTACACCTTC.

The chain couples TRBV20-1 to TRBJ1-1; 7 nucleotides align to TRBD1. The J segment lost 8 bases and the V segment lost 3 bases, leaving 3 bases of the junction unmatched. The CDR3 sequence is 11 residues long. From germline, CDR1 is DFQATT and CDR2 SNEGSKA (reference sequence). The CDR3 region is CSASGTAEAFF. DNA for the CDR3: TGCAGTGCTAGTGGGACAGCAGAAGCTTTCTTT.

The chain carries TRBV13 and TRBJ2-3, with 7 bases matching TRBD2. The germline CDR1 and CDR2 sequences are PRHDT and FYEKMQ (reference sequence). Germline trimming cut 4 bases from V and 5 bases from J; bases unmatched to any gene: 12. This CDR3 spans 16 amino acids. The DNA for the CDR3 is TGTGCCAGCAGCTCCCTCCGACGGGGGGAGCGAGATACGCAGTATTTT. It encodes CASSSLRRGERDTQYF.

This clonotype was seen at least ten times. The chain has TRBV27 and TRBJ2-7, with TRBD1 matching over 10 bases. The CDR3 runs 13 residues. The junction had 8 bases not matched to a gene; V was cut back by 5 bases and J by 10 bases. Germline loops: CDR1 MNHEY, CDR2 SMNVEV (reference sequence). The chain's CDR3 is CASSPGQGSEQYF. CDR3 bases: TGTGCCAGCAGTCCGGGACAGGGGTCGGAACAGTACTTC.

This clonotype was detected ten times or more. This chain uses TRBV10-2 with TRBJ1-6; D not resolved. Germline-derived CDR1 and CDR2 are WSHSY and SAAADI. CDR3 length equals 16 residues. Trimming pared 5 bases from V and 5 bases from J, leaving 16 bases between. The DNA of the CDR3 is TGCGCCAGCAGTCCTACTCTGCACGGGGATAATTCACCCCTCCACTTT. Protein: CASSPTLHGDNSPLHF.

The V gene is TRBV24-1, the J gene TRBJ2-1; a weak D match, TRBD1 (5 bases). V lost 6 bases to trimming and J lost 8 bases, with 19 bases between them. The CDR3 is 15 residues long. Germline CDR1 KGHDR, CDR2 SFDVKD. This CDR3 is CATSSERGQGYEQFF. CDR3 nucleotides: TGTGCCACCAGTTCGGAGCGAGGTCAGGGCTATGAGCAGTTCTTC.

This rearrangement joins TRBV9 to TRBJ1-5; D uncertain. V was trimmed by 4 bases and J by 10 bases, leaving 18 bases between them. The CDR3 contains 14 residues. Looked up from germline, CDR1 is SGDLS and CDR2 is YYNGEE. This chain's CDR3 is CASSQDQGSGPQHF. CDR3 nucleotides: TGTGCCAGCAGCCAAGATCAAGGGTCGGGTCCCCAGCATTTT.

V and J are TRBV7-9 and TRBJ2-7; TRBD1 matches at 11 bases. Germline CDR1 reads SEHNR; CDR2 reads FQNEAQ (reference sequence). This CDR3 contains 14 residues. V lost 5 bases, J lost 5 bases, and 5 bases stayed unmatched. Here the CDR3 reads CASSVGTGGHEQYF. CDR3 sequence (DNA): TGTGCCAGCAGCGTCGGGACAGGGGGACACGAGCAGTACTTC.

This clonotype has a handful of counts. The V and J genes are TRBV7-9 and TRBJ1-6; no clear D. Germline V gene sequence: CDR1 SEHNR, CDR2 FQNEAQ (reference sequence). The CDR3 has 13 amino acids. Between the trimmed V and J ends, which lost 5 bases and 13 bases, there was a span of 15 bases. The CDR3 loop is CASSHVDGEPLHF. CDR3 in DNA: TGTGCCAGCAGCCACGTTGACGGTGAGCCCCTCCACTTT.

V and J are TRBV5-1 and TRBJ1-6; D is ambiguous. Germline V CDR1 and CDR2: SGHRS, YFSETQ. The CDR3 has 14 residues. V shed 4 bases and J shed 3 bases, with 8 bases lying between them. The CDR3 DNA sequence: TGCGCCAGCAGCCTCGATAACTATAATTCACCCCTCCACTTT. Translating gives CASSLDNYNSPLHF.

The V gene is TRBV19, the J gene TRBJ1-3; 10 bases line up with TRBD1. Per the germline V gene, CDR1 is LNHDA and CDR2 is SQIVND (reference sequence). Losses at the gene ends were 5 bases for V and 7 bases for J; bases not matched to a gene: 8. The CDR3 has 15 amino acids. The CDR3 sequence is CASSWQRDRGNTIYF. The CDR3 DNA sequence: TGTGCCAGTAGTTGGCAGCGGGACAGGGGCAACACCATATATTTT. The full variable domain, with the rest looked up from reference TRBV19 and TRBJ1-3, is DGGITQSPKYLFRKEGQNVTLSCEQNLNHDAMYWYRQDPGQGLRLIYYSQIVNDFQKGDIAEGYSVSREKKESFPLTVTSAQKNPTAFYLCASSWQRDRGNTIYFGEGSWLTVV.

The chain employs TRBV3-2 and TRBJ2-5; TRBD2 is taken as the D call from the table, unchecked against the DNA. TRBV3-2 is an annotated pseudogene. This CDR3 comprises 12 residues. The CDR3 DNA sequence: TGTGCCAGCAGCCGGGCCCGGGAGACCCAGTACTTC. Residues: CASSRARETQYF.